This T cell receptor beta chain was found in a study of vaccination and CD4 T cells after COVID-19. Study context: Two doses of either BNT162b2 or mRNA-1273 vaccine went to participants.

Concerning this clonotype itself: Its specificity is unknown.

General study points: Convalescent patients' clones that were vaccine-specific were spike mono-reactive in 304 of 307 cases.

The Oncomine TCR Beta short-read assay was what sequenced the DNA obtained from cultured CD4+ T cells. Scientists extracted genomic DNA from CD4+ T cells grown in culture. A single record per CDR3 protein comes from TCRdb applying MiXCR to the PCR reads. Seen here are about 12,000 distinct CDR3 sequences, 79% observed once, and the top ten hold over 25%. Treatment of the sample: approximately 9-day PBMC culture with coronavirus spike peptide pools or control peptides (ViraFEST assay). ViraFEST expanded antigen-specific T cells with peptide pools, then sequenced TCRs. The CDR3 is 16 amino acids. Trimming removed 3 bases from V and 2 bases from J, with 17 bases in between. The germline gives CDR1 MNHEY, CDR2 SVGEGT.

The gene calls are TRBV6-2 or TRBV6-3 and TRBJ2-7; D uncertain. This receptor was identified in a human donor who had recovered from COVID-19. What was sequenced was CD4+ T cells from blood, cultured in vitro. The CDR3 DNA sequence: TGTGCCAGCAGTTATAGGTTGAAGGCTCGCGCCTACGAGCAGTACTTC. It yields the protein CASSYRLKARAYEQYF.